This entry describes one T cell receptor (beta chain). Combining a sample-barcoded 5' primer with a J-beta primer mix, a second PCR ran for roughly 7 to 12 cycles. TCRdb processed the 5' RACE reads anew with MiXCR; each CDR3 protein has one entry. Among hundreds of thousands of distinct CDR3 sequences listed, under 40% were seen once. Germline CDR1 MNHNY, CDR2 SVGAGI (reference sequence). Trimming took 6 bases from V and 1 from J, leaving 16 bases between them. The CDR3 contains 15 residues. The sample comes from a study of blood T cells in healthy people across ages. Peripheral blood was drawn, 7.5 to 10 milliliters per donor. Per-sample yields of isolated PBMCs were at least 7 million.

The TCR comes from a man aged 18 to 30 in good health. The chain combines TRBV6-6 with TRBJ2-7, with TRBD2 as a possible D gene (6 bases). Source material: blood. The CDR3 spells CASRSGRGGSYEQYF. The CDR3 coding sequence is TGTGCCAGCAGGTCGGGGCGGGGCGGGTCCTACGAGCAGTACTTC.